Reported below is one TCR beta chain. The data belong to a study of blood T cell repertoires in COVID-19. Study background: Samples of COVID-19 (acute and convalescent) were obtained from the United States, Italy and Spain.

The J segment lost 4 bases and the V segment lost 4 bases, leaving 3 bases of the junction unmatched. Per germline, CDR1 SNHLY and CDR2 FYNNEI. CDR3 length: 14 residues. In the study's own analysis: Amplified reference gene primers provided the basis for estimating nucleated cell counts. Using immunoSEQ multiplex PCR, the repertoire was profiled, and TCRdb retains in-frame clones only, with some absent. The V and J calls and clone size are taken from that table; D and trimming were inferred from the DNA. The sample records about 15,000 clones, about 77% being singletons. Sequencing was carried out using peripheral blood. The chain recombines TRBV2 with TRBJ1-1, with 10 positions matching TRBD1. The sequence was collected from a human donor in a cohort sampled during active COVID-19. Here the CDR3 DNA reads TGTGCCAGCAGTGTGGGACAGGGGAGCACTGAAGCTTTCTTT. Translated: CASSVGQGSTEAFF.